Presented here are 8 T cell receptor beta chains from one specimen sequenced in a study of T cell changes during pregnancy in multiple sclerosis (dated by TCRdb to between 2018 and 2021). The library relied on the immunoSEQ multiplex PCR assay. As stored in TCRdb, this immuneACCESS dataset retains in-frame rearrangements with V and J assigned. A fraction of the clones does not appear; measured against another copy, unresolved V genes explain less than half of the discrepancy, and the remainder lacks a known reason. The sample table holds 50,000 to 60,000 clones, of which approximately 91% were seen once. Of the sample, 0.38% falls within the top ten clones. Sample: CD4+ T cells from peripheral blood mononuclear cells, taken in the third trimester of pregnancy. All receptors come from a female donor with multiple sclerosis, enrolled in a pregnancy study.

V is TRBV19 and J is TRBJ2-1; D is possibly TRBD2 (5 bases). This CDR3 region has 15 residues. V lost 6 bases, J lost 1 base, and 13 bases lay in between. CDR1 LNHDA and CDR2 SQIVND come from the germline V gene (reference sequence). The CDR3 coding sequence is TGTGCCAGTAGGCTTGCGGGTGTGTCCTACAATGAGCAGTTCTTC. Translating it yields CASRLAGVSYNEQFF.

A single count supports this clone. The chain has TRBV5-1 and TRBJ2-2; tentative D call: TRBD1 (6 bases). CDR1 is SGHRS, CDR2 YFSETQ, per germline. CDR3 length: 14 amino acids. V gave up 4 bases and J gave up 6 bases, with 13 bases separating them. The CDR3 bases are TGCGCCAGCAGCGTCATACAGGGTCCCGGGGAGCTGTTTTTT. As protein: CASSVIQGPGELFF.

This chain uses TRBV18 with TRBJ1-2; D not certain. Trimming took 3 bases from V and 7 from J, leaving 15 bases between them. CDR1 and CDR2 (germline): KGHSH, LQKENI. The CDR3 runs to 14 residues. CDR3 DNA: TGTGCCAGCTCACCCGAAGCCTACTTTCTTGGCTACACCTTC. This encodes CASSPEAYFLGYTF.

Only a few counts were recorded for this clone. The chain uses TRBV6-5 and TRBJ2-7; the match to TRBD2 covers 9 bases. The germline V gene has CDR1 MNHEY and CDR2 SVGAGI. Unmatched junction bases numbered 6, after V lost 8 bases and J lost 4 bases. This CDR3 region has 13 residues. As DNA, the CDR3 is TGTGCCAGCCGGGCGGGGGGGCGGTACGAGCAGTACTTC. It codes for CASRAGGRYEQYF.

The chain combines TRBV5-1 with TRBJ2-3; the D gene is possibly TRBD2 (5 bases). Per the germline V gene, CDR1 is SGHRS and CDR2 is YFSETQ. Trimming pared 4 bases from V and 4 bases from J, leaving 19 bases between. The CDR3 is 16 residues long. CDR3: CASSPLERPGADTQYF. The CDR3, as DNA: TGCGCCAGCAGCCCCTTGGAGCGGCCTGGGGCAGATACGCAGTATTTT.

This rearrangement joins TRBV4-3 to TRBJ2-2; no reliable D call. CDR1 is LGHNA and CDR2 is YSLEER in the germline V gene. The CDR3 contains 12 residues. Trimming removed 2 bases at V and 7 bases at J, with 5 bases between. In DNA, the CDR3 is TGCGCCAGCAGCCAAATGAGCGGGGAGCTGTTTTTT. Its protein product is CASSQMSGELFF.

The V gene is TRBV5-4, the J gene TRBJ2-5; D perhaps matches TRBD1 (6 bases). Germline V lookup: CDR1 SGHNT, CDR2 YYREEE (reference sequence). V lost 0 bases, J lost 5 bases, and 14 bases lay in between. The CDR3 length is 15 residues. CDR3 protein: CASSLEVGAGETQYF. The CDR3 coding sequence is TGTGCCAGCAGCTTGGAGGTGGGGGCTGGGGAGACCCAGTACTTC.

The V gene is TRBV27, the J gene TRBJ2-5; D gene unclear. CDR1 and CDR2 (germline): MNHEY, SMNVEV (reference sequence). Between the trimmed V and J ends, which lost 5 bases and 2 bases, there was a span of 9 bases. This CDR3 is built from 13 residues. The CDR3 protein is CASSLFGQETQYF. The CDR3 nucleotides read TGTGCCAGCAGTCTTTTCGGTCAAGAGACCCAGTACTTC.